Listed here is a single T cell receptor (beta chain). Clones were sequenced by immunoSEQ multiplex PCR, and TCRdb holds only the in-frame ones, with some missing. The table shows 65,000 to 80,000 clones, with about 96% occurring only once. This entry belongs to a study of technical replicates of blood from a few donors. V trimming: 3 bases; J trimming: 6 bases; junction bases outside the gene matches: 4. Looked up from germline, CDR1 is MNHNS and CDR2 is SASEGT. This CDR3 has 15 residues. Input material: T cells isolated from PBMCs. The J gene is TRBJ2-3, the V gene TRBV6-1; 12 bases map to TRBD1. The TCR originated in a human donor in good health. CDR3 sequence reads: CASSDGTGGVDTQYF. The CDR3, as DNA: TGTGCCAGCAGTGACGGGACAGGGGGCGTCGATACGCAGTATTTT.